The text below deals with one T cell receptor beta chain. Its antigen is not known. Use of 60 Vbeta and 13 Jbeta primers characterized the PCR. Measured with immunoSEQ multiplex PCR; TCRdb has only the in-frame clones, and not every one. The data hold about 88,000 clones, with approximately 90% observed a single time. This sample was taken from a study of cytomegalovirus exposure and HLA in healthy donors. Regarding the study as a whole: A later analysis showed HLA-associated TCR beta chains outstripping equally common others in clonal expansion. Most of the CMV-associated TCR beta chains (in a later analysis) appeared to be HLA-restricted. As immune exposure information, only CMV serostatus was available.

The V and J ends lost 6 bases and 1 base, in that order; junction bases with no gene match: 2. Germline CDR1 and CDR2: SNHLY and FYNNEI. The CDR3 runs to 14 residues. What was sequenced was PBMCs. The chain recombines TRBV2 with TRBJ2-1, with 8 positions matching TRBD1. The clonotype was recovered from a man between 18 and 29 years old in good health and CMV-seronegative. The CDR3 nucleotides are TGTGCCAGCAGCGACAGGGGTTCCTACAATGAGCAGTTCTTC. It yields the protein CASSDRGSYNEQFF.